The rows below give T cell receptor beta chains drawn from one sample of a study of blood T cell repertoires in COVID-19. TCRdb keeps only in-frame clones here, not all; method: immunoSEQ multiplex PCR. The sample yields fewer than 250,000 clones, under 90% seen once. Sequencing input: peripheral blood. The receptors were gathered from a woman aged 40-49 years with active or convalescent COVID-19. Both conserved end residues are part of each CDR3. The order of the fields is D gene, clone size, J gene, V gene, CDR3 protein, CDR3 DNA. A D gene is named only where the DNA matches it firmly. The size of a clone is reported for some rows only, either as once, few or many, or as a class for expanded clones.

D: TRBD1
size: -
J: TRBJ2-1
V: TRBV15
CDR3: CATSRDAPWTGASYNEQFF
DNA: TGTGCCACCAGCAGAGATGCCCCGTGGACAGGTGCCTCCTACAATGAGCAGTTCTTC

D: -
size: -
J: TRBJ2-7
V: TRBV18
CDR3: CASSPTSGNYEQYF
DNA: TGTGCCAGCTCACCGACTAGTGGAAACTACGAGCAGTACTTC

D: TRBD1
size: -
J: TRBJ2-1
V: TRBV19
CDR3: CASSAGTGGDEQFF
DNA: TGTGCCAGTAGTGCCGGGACAGGCGGGGATGAGCAGTTCTTC

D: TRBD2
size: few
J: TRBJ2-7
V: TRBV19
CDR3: CASSGTSGSHEQYF
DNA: TGTGCCAGCAGCGGGACTAGCGGGAGTCACGAGCAGTACTTC

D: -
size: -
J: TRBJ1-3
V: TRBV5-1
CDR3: CASSLGGRASGNTIYF
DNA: TGCGCCAGCAGCTTGGGCGGCAGGGCCTCTGGAAACACCATATATTTT

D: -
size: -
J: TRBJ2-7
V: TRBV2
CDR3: CASSNGGLYEQYF
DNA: TGTGCCAGCAGTAACGGGGGACTCTACGAGCAGTACTTC

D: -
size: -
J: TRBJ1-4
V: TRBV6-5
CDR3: CASRSRDEKLFF
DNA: TGTGCCAGCAGGTCCAGGGATGAAAAACTGTTTTTT

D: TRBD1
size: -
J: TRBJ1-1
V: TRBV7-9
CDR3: CASSPPQGDYTEAFF
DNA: TGTGCCAGCAGCCCCCCTCAGGGGGATTACACTGAAGCTTTCTTT

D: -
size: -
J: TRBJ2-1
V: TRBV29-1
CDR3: CSVESDRFYNEQFF
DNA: TGCAGCGTTGAAAGCGACAGGTTTTACAATGAGCAGTTCTTC

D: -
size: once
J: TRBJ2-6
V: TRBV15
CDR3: CATSRQGSGANVLTF
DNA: TGTGCCACCAGCAGACAGGGATCTGGGGCCAACGTCCTGACTTTC

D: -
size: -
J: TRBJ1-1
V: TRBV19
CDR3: CASSSGGGAEAFF
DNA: TGTGCCAGTAGTAGTGGAGGAGGGGCTGAAGCTTTCTTT

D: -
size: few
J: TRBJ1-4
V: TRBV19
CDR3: CASSIRSRGVEKLFF
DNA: TGTGCCAGTAGTATAAGGTCCAGGGGAGTAGAAAAACTGTTTTTT

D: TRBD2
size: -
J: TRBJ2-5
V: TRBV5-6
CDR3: CASSLARGGTETQYF
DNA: TGTGCCAGCAGCTTGGCGCGGGGGGGCACAGAGACCCAGTACTTC

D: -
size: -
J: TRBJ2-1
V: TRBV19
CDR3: CASRASVASSYNEQFF
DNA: TGTGCCAGCAGGGCCTCGGTCGCGAGCTCCTACAATGAGCAGTTCTTC

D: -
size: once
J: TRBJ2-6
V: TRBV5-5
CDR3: CASRLTQSGANVLTF
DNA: TGTGCCAGCAGACTGACACAATCTGGGGCCAACGTCCTGACTTTC

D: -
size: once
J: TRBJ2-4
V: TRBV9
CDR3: CASSVVGDVVNIQYF
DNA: TGTGCCAGCAGCGTAGTAGGGGATGTGGTAAACATTCAGTACTTC

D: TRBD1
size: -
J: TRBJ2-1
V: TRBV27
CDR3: CASSPWDRAQGQFF
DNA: TGTGCCAGCAGTCCCTGGGACAGGGCCCAGGGGCAGTTCTTC

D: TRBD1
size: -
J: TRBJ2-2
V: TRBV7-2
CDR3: CASSSYQGAHTGELFF
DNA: TGTGCCAGCAGCTCCTACCAGGGGGCGCACACCGGGGAGCTGTTTTTT

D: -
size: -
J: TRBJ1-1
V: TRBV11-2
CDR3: CASSRDRNAEAFF
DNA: TGTGCCAGCAGCAGAGACAGGAACGCTGAAGCTTTCTTT

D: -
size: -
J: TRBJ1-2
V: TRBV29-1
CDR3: CSVRVGSVNYGYTF
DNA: TGCAGCGTCCGGGTCGGCAGCGTAAACTATGGCTACACCTTC

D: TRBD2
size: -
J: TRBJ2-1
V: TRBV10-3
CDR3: CAISSGLEGRNEQFF
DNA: TGTGCCATCAGTTCTGGACTAGAGGGCAGGAATGAGCAGTTCTTC

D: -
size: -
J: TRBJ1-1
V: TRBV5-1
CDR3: CASSLGLSKNTEAFF
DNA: TGCGCCAGCAGCTTGGGACTTTCCAAGAACACTGAAGCTTTCTTT

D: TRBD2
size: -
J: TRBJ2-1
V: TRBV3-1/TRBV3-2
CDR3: CASSQESQLGTSGRESSYNEQFF
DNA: TGTGCCAGCAGCCAAGAATCGCAATTGGGGACTAGCGGGAGGGAAAGCTCCTACAATGAGCAGTTCTTC

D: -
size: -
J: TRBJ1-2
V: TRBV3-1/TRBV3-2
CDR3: CASSQGTIHGYTF
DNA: TGTGCCAGCAGCCAAGGGACAATCCATGGCTACACCTTC

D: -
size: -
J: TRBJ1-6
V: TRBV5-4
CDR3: CASSLGSISPLHF
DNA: TGTGCCAGCAGCTTGGGGTCTATTTCACCCCTCCACTTT

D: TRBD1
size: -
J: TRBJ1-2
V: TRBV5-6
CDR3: CASSYRSGTGGDYGYTF
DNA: TGTGCCAGCAGCTACCGATCCGGGACAGGGGGGGACTATGGCTACACCTTC

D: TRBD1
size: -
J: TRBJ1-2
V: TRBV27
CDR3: CASSSGGWGRGYTF
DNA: TGTGCCAGCAGTTCAGGGGGCTGGGGACGGGGCTACACCTTC

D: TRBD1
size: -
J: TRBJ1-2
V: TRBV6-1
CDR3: CASSGPDGTGFYYGYTF
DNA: TGTGCCAGCAGTGGCCCGGATGGGACAGGGTTTTATTATGGCTACACCTTC

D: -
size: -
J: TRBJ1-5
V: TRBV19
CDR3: CASSIGHFNQPQHF
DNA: TGTGCCAGTAGTATTGGACACTTCAATCAGCCCCAGCATTTT

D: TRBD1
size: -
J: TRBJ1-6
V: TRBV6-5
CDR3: CASSYLGTGLDSPLHF
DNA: TGTGCCAGCAGTTACCTTGGGACAGGGCTGGATTCACCCCTCCACTTT

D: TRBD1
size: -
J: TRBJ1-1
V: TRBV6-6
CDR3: CASSRGGSAVALNTEAFF
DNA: TGTGCCAGCAGCCGAGGGGGCTCAGCCGTGGCACTAAACACTGAAGCTTTCTTT

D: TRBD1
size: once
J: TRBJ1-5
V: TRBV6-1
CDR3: CASSGHRGPWGNQPQHF
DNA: TGTGCCAGCAGTGGCCACAGGGGCCCCTGGGGCAATCAGCCCCAGCATTTT

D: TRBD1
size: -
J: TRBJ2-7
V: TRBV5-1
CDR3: CASSYGTANSYEQYF
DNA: TGCGCCAGCAGCTACGGGACAGCTAACTCCTACGAGCAGTACTTC

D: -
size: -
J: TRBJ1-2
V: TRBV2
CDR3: CASKVDSYGYTF
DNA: TGTGCCAGCAAAGTGGACAGCTATGGCTACACCTTC

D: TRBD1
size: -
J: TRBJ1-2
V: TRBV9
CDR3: CASSETVTGGARYGYTF
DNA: TGTGCCAGCAGCGAAACTGTGACAGGGGGTGCCCGATATGGCTACACCTTC

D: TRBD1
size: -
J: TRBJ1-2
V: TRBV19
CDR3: CASSYKTGGVLEGYTF
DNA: TGTGCCAGTAGTTACAAGACAGGGGGCGTCTTAGAGGGCTACACCTTC

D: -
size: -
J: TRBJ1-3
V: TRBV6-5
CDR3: CASRVSRQVGNTIYF
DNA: TGTGCCAGCAGGGTCTCCCGGCAGGTTGGAAACACCATATATTTT

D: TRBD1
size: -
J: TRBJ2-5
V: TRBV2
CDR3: CASSIGQGAEETQYF
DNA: TGTGCCAGCAGTATAGGACAGGGGGCGGAGGAGACCCAGTACTTC

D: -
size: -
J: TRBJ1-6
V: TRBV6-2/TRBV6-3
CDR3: CASSYSAREYNSPLHF
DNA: TGTGCCAGCAGTTACTCCGCGAGGGAGTATAATTCACCCCTCCACTTT

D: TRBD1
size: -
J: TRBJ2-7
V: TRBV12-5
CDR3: CASAQDRVYEQYF
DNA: TGTGCTAGTGCTCAAGACAGGGTCTACGAGCAGTACTTC

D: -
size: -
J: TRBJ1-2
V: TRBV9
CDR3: CASSARGYGYTF
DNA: TGTGCCAGCAGCGCCAGGGGATATGGCTACACCTTC

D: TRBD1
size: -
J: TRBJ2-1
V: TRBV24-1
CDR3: CATSAGTGVSEQFF
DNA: TGTGCCACCAGCGCCGGGACAGGGGTAAGCGAGCAGTTCTTC

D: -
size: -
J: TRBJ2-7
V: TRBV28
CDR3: CASSLSTGGYEQYF
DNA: TGTGCCAGCAGTTTATCGACAGGAGGATACGAGCAGTACTTC

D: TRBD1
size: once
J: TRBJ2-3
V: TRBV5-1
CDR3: CASSLAGTGGTDTQYF
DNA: TGCGCCAGCAGCTTGGCCGGGACAGGGGGCACAGATACGCAGTATTTT

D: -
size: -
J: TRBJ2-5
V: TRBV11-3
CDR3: CASTRGWQETQYF
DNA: TGTGCCAGCACCCGGGGGTGGCAAGAGACCCAGTACTTC

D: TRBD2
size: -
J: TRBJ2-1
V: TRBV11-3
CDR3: CASSDGGWREFRNEQFF
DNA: TGTGCCAGCAGCGATGGGGGTTGGCGGGAGTTTCGCAATGAGCAGTTCTTC

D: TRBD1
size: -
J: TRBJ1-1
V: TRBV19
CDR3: CASSSDRAAEAFF
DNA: TGTGCCAGTAGTTCTGACAGGGCTGCTGAAGCTTTCTTT

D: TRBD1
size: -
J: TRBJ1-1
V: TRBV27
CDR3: CASSTGAVNTEAFF
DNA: TGTGCCAGCAGTACAGGGGCGGTGAACACTGAAGCTTTCTTT

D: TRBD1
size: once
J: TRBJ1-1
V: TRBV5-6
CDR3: CASSGQENTEAFF
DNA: TGTGCCAGTTCGGGACAGGAGAACACTGAAGCTTTCTTT

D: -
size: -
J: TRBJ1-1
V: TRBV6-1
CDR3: CASSEQSGGHSEAFF
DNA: TGTGCCAGCAGTGAACAAAGCGGTGGTCACTCTGAAGCTTTCTTT

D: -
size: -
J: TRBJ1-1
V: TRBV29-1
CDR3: CSVDGGTEAFF
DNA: TGCAGCGTTGATGGCGGCACTGAAGCTTTCTTT

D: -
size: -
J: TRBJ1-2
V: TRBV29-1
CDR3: CSVEQNYGYTF
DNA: TGCAGCGTTGAACAAAACTATGGCTACACCTTC

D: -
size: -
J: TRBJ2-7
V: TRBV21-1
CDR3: CASSILAGGQIYEQYF
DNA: TGTGCCAGCAGCATCCTAGCGGGAGGGCAGATCTACGAGCAGTACTTC

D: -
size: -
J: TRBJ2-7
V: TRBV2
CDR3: CASRGQRASYEQYF
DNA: TGTGCCAGCAGGGGACAACGAGCCTCCTACGAGCAGTACTTC

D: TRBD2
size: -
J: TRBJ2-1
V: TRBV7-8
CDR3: CASSSDGTSVYEQFF
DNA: TGTGCCAGCAGCTCCGACGGGACTAGCGTTTATGAGCAGTTCTTC

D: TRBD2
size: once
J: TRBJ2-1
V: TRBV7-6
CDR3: CACKAGGFYNEQFF
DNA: TGTGCCTGTAAGGCGGGAGGCTTCTACAATGAGCAGTTCTTC

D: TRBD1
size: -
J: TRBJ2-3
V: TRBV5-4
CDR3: CASSPGQGADTQYF
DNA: TGTGCCAGCAGCCCGGGACAGGGGGCCGATACGCAGTATTTT

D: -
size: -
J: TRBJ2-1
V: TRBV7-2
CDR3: CASSNSGDSSYNEQFF
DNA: TGTGCCAGCAGCAATAGCGGGGACAGCTCCTACAATGAGCAGTTCTTC

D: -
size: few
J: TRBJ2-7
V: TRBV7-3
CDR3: CASSLRHLPSPYEQYF
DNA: TGTGCCAGCAGCTTAAGACATCTGCCCAGCCCCTACGAGCAGTACTTC